The clone carrying this T cell receptor beta chain came up a few times. The antigen is unknown. The sample originates from a study of identical twins. MiXCR, run by TCRdb on the 5' RACE reads, gives a single entry per CDR3 protein. The sample includes 450,000 to 650,000 distinct CDR3 sequences, roughly 15% of them seen just once. Study-wide results and limits: Twins shared beta out-of-frame sequences in excess, but this excess was weaker. The models gave estimates that fell short of the out-of-frame TCR alpha sharing seen in monozygotic twins. Not following the same donors, the study drew its conclusions from cross-sectional statistical analysis. There were fewer insertions in abundant cord blood beta clonotypes, but memory repertoires showed no such pattern.

The CDR3 contains 14 residues. Germline CDR1 reads MDHEN; CDR2 reads SYDVKM. Trimming took off 1 base at V and 0 bases at J, with 7 bases between the two ends. This sample also belongs to another study, concerning yellow fever vaccine responses in identical twins.

This clonotype was obtained from a young woman in good health. The rearrangement links TRBV28 to TRBJ2-7; D gene unclear. Source material: CD4+ T cells sorted from blood. CDR3 residues: CASSLSGPSYEQYF. CDR3 in DNA: TGTGCCAGCAGTTTATCCGGCCCCTCCTACGAGCAGTACTTC.